Listed here are 25 T cell receptor beta chains from one sample, sequenced in a study of identical twins. TCRdb used MiXCR to reprocess the 5' RACE reads, holding one entry per CDR3 protein. Of roughly 720,000 distinct CDR3 sequences listed, 15% to 20% are singletons. This same sample was also part of a study on T cells expressing NK-cell markers.

Sequenced material: PBMCs. These TCRs come from a woman aged 18 to 35 in good health.

This clonotype appeared a few times. The chain couples TRBV29-1 to TRBJ2-1, with D possibly TRBD1 on 6 matching bases. Looked up from germline, CDR1 is SQVTM and CDR2 is ANQGSEA. The CDR3 is 14 residues long. The V end lost 4 bases, the J end lost 0 bases, and 10 bases lay between the germline ends. The CDR3 protein is CSVVGQNSYNEQFF. DNA for the CDR3: TGCAGCGTTGTTGGACAGAACTCCTACAATGAGCAGTTCTTC.

This clonotype has a handful of counts. The chain combines TRBV20-1 with TRBJ2-1; D is possibly TRBD1 (5 bases). V was clipped by 5 bases and J by 0 bases, with 14 bases between them. The CDR3 contains 15 residues. Looked up from germline, CDR1 is DFQATT and CDR2 is SNEGSKA (reference sequence). CDR3 protein: CSAHRQGNSYNEQFF. Written as DNA, the CDR3 is TGCAGTGCTCATCGCCAGGGCAACTCCTACAATGAGCAGTTCTTC.

The chain employs TRBV12-5 and TRBJ2-3; 8 positions match TRBD1. The CDR3 totals 15 residues. Per germline, CDR1 LGHNT and CDR2 FRNRAP. V dropped 4 bases and J dropped 3; count of bases not matched to a gene: 6. CDR3: CASGSGTGPTDTQYF. The CDR3 nucleotides read TGTGCTAGTGGTTCCGGGACAGGTCCGACAGATACGCAGTATTTT. Complete variable domain (other parts from reference TRBV12-5 and TRBJ2-3): DARVTQTPRHKVTEMGQEVTMRCQPILGHNTVFWYRQTMMQGLELLAYFRNRAPLDDSGMPKDRFSAEMPDATLATLKIQPSEPRDSAVYFCASGSGTGPTDTQYFGPGTRLTVL.

This clonotype has a handful of counts. The chain combines TRBV6-2 or TRBV6-3 with TRBJ2-2; 11 bases match TRBD2. The ends lost 7 bases at V and 6 bases at J; junction bases unmatched: 19. Looked up from germline, CDR1 is MNHEY and CDR2 is SVGEGT. The CDR3 loop spans 19 amino acids. The CDR3 region has the DNA TGTGCCAGCAACCGACTAGCGGGGCGCCTCGTTAAGGGGCCCGGGGAGCTGTTTTTT. This encodes CASNRLAGRLVKGPGELFF.

In its sample, this clonotype was seen a few times. The rearrangement joins TRBV7-9 to TRBJ1-2; 8 bases are a match to TRBD1. This CDR3 is 13 amino acids long. Losses at the gene ends were 5 bases for V and 7 bases for J; bases not matched to a gene: 6. Germline V gives CDR1 SEHNR, CDR2 FQNEAQ (reference sequence). Written as DNA, the CDR3 is TGTGCCAGCAGCCGAGGACAGGGCAGTGGCTACACCTTC. This codes for CASSRGQGSGYTF.

J is TRBJ2-3 and V is TRBV6-1, with D tentatively TRBD2 (6 bases). Germline V gene sequence: CDR1 MNHNS, CDR2 SASEGT. This CDR3 region has 16 residues. Trimming took off 5 bases at V and 2 bases at J, with 17 bases between the two ends. For the CDR3, the DNA is TGTGCCAGCAGTCTTGGGGAGGTTCTCTACACAGATACGCAGTATTTT. Protein: CASSLGEVLYTDTQYF.

V usage is TRBV7-3 and J usage is TRBJ2-2; 9 nucleotides match TRBD1. V dropped 4 bases and J dropped 5; count of bases not matched to a gene: 8. The CDR3 totals 16 residues. Germline-derived CDR1 and CDR2 are SGHTA and FQGTGA. The CDR3 region is CASSSTGTGKTGELFF. The CDR3, as DNA: TGTGCCAGCAGCTCTACCGGGACAGGGAAGACCGGGGAGCTGTTTTTT.

This clonotype was recorded many times. The rearrangement links TRBV5-1 to TRBJ2-2; 8 nucleotides line up with TRBD1. The germline V gene has CDR1 SGHRS and CDR2 YFSETQ. CDR3 length equals 15 residues. V lost 4 bases, J lost 6 bases, and 8 bases stayed unmatched. CDR3 in DNA: TGCGCCAGCAGCGGAAAGGACAGGGTGGCCGGGGAGCTGTTTTTT. Amino acids: CASSGKDRVAGELFF.

There are a few counts of this clonotype. This chain links TRBV7-2 with TRBJ2-6; D is unresolved. The germline V gene encodes CDR1 SGHTA and CDR2 FQGNSA. Between the trimmed V and J ends, which lost 6 bases and 2 bases, there was a span of 17 bases. The CDR3 contains 17 residues. The CDR3, as DNA: TGTGCCAGCAGGACCGGATCCGGGTCCCCTGGGGCCAACGTCCTGACTTTC. Protein: CASRTGSGSPGANVLTF.

This clonotype was seen only a few times. The rearrangement links TRBV12-3 or TRBV12-4 to TRBJ2-3; D ambiguous. Trimming pared 3 bases from V and 5 bases from J, leaving 9 bases between. The CDR3 loop spans 13 amino acids. The CDR3 sequence is CASSFEVIDTQYF. The CDR3 nucleotides read TGTGCCAGCAGTTTCGAGGTGATAGATACGCAGTATTTT.

V is TRBV4-1 and J is TRBJ2-3; D is possibly TRBD2 (6 bases). The CDR3 is made up of 17 amino acids. V dropped 1 base and J dropped 4 bases, with 18 bases sitting between them. Germline-derived CDR1 and CDR2 are MGHRA and YSYEKL. CDR3 residues: CASSQVSPRGGSDTQYF. The CDR3 DNA sequence: TGCGCCAGCAGCCAAGTCTCCCCGCGGGGAGGTTCAGATACGCAGTATTTT.

The CDR3 region is CATNPGLSGNTIYF. The DNA for the CDR3 is TGTGCCACTAATCCAGGTCTCTCTGGAAACACCATATATTTT. V usage is TRBV12-3 or TRBV12-4 and J usage is TRBJ1-3; no clear D gene. Between the trimmed V and J ends, which lost 10 bases and 0 bases, there was a span of 13 bases. The CDR3 contains 14 residues.

This clonotype was counted a few times. The rearrangement joins TRBV6-5 to TRBJ1-1; D gene uncertain. Germline values: CDR1 MNHEY, CDR2 SVGAGI. Between the trimmed V and J ends, which lost 6 bases and 3 bases, there was a span of 5 bases. This CDR3 has 11 residues. The CDR3 spells CASRRYTEAFF. CDR3 bases: TGTGCCAGCAGACGTTACACTGAAGCTTTCTTT.

This clonotype was found a few times. The J gene is TRBJ2-6, the V gene TRBV10-3; a possible D gene is TRBD1 (6 bases). CDR1 is ENHRY and CDR2 is SYGVKD in the germline V gene. This CDR3 region has 17 residues. The germline V and J ends were trimmed by 7 bases and 0 bases, with 16 bases remaining between them. The CDR3 region is CAITRGQGNSGANVLTF. CDR3 DNA: TGTGCCATCACACGGGGTCAGGGGAACTCTGGGGCCAACGTCCTGACTTTC.

This clonotype came up a few times. The gene calls are TRBV6-1 and TRBJ2-7; D perhaps matches TRBD2 (5 bases). V lost 6 bases, J lost 0 bases, and 12 bases lay in between. Germline V CDR1 and CDR2: MNHNS, SASEGT. The CDR3 runs 14 residues. The CDR3 is CASRVASNSYEQYF. In DNA form, the CDR3 reads TGTGCCAGCAGGGTAGCGAGCAACTCCTACGAGCAGTACTTC.

This clonotype came up a few times. The V call is TRBV7-9, the J call TRBJ2-3; 14 bases line up with TRBD2. Germline V lookup: CDR1 SEHNR, CDR2 FQNEAQ (reference sequence). The CDR3 contains 16 residues. The J segment lost 4 bases and the V segment lost 4 bases, leaving 4 bases of the junction unmatched. The chain's CDR3 is CASSYPGLAGADTQYF. For the CDR3, the DNA is TGTGCCAGCAGCTATCCGGGACTAGCGGGAGCAGATACGCAGTATTTT. Drawing the rest from reference TRBV7-9 and TRBJ2-3, the complete variable domain is DTGVSQNPRHKITKRGQNVTFRCDPISEHNRLYWYRQTLGQGPEFLTYFQNEAQLEKSRLLSDRFSAERPKGSFSTLEIQRTEQGDSAMYLCASSYPGLAGADTQYFGPGTRLTVL.

This clonotype has only a few counts. The chain joins TRBV7-9 to TRBJ2-1, with 8 bases matching TRBD2. This CDR3 has 14 residues. Unmatched junction bases numbered 9, after V lost 5 bases and J lost 9 bases. Looked up from germline, CDR1 is SEHNR and CDR2 is FQNEAQ (reference sequence). CDR3 nucleotides: TGTGCCAGCAGCCTCCGAGCGGGAGTAGGTGAGCAGTTCTTC. Translation: CASSLRAGVGEQFF. The entire variable domain, with the rest obtained from reference TRBV7-9 and TRBJ2-1, is as follows: DTGVSQNPRHKITKRGQNVTFRCDPISEHNRLYWYRQTLGQGPEFLTYFQNEAQLEKSRLLSDRFSAERPKGSFSTLEIQRTEQGDSAMYLCASSLRAGVGEQFFGPGTRLTVL.

This clonotype came up a few times. This chain links TRBV25-1 with TRBJ2-1; 7 nucleotides align to TRBD2. Germline V gene lookup returns CDR1 MGHDK and CDR2 SYGVNS. V lost 1 base, J lost 14 bases, and 5 bases stayed unmatched. The CDR3 consists of 12 residues. In nucleotides, the CDR3 is TGTGCCAGCAGTGAATGGGGGACTATGGAGTTCTTC. This sequence encodes CASSEWGTMEFF.

In its sample, this clonotype was seen a few times. This chain joins TRBV10-3 and TRBJ2-6, with a possible D match to TRBD2 (6 bases). The CDR3 sequence is 17 residues long. Trimming cost V 5 bases and J 0 bases, with 14 bases left between them. Per the germline V gene, CDR1 is ENHRY and CDR2 is SYGVKD. The CDR3, as DNA: TGTGCCATCAGTTGGGAGGACTTCGGCTCTGGGGCCAACGTCCTGACTTTC. This codes for CAISWEDFGSGANVLTF.

In its sample, this clonotype was seen many times. The gene calls are TRBV6-5 and TRBJ2-5; no reliable D call. The V end lost 3 bases, the J end lost 3 bases, and 8 bases lay between the germline ends. The V gene's germline CDR1 is MNHEY and CDR2 SVGAGI. The CDR3 extends over 13 amino acids. The CDR3 loop reads CASSYGREETQYF. The CDR3 DNA is TGTGCCAGCAGTTATGGCCGCGAAGAGACCCAGTACTTC.

This clonotype was seen at least ten times. This chain links TRBV12-3 or TRBV12-4 with TRBJ2-5; D gene unclear. V was trimmed by 2 bases and J by 2 bases, leaving 6 bases between them. CDR3 length: 13 residues. The chain's CDR3 is CASSLFGQETQYF. The CDR3 DNA reads as TGTGCCAGCAGTTTATTCGGACAAGAGACCCAGTACTTC.

This clonotype was detected many times. V and J are TRBV5-6 and TRBJ2-1; D uncertain. The length of the CDR3 is 11 residues. CDR1 SGHDT and CDR2 YYEEEE come from the germline V gene. Trimming left V 6 bases short and J 4 bases short, with 5 bases between. The CDR3: CASTGYNEQFF. As DNA, the CDR3 is TGTGCCAGCACCGGTTACAATGAGCAGTTCTTC.

The chain is built from TRBV12-3 or TRBV12-4 and TRBJ2-1; no definite D call. V shed 1 base and J shed 3 bases, with 7 bases lying between them. The CDR3 length is 14 residues. The CDR3 DNA is TGTGCCAGCAGTTTAGGGGTTTACTACAATGAGCAGTTCTTC. Amino acid sequence: CASSLGVYYNEQFF.

This clonotype was counted ten times or more. The CDR3 loop reads CASSLRDSNQPQHF. CDR3 nucleotides: TGTGCCAGCAGTTTACGAGATAGCAATCAGCCCCAGCATTTT. The J gene is TRBJ1-5, the V gene TRBV12-3 or TRBV12-4; D uncertain. The CDR3 spans 14 residues. V lost 2 bases to trimming and J lost 0 bases, with 5 bases between them.

The chain is built from TRBV7-6 and TRBJ2-2, with D hard to call. Per germline, CDR1 SGHVS and CDR2 FNYEAQ. The CDR3 length is 14 residues. Deletions cut 2 bases from V and 5 bases from J, with 9 bases between. The CDR3 loop reads CASSLSQPTGELFF. Here the CDR3 DNA reads TGTGCCAGCAGCTTAAGCCAGCCAACCGGGGAGCTGTTTTTT.